A selection of T cell receptor beta chains follows, all from one sample in a study of blood T cell repertoires in COVID-19. Using immunoSEQ multiplex PCR, the repertoire was profiled, and TCRdb retains in-frame clones only, with some absent. The repertoire includes about 53,000 clones, 80% to 90% of them detected once, and less than 4% sits in the top ten. Material for sequencing was peripheral blood. Receptors originate from a man aged 50-60 years with acute or convalescent COVID-19. CDR3s include the opening cysteine and the closing phenylalanine or tryptophan.

j_gene | v_gene | CDR3aa
TRBJ2-7 | TRBV18 | CASSPAGLSPLDEQYF
TRBJ2-7 | TRBV6-2/TRBV6-3 | CASSYSLLEQYF
TRBJ2-5 | TRBV19 | CASSTQRQETQYF
TRBJ2-3 | TRBV14 | CASSATSGRFGDTQYF
TRBJ1-6 | TRBV12-3/TRBV12-4 | CASRAMTRSPLHF
TRBJ1-5 | TRBV2 | CASRTRGLGSNQPQHF
TRBJ1-1 | TRBV7-9 | CASSQAYRSAFF
TRBJ2-5 | TRBV21-1 | CASSKYEGEETQYF
TRBJ2-3 | TRBV10-3 | CAISEPGTGSTDTQYF
TRBJ1-3 | TRBV9 | CASSVGQGDGNTIYF
TRBJ2-5 | TRBV9 | CASSVGVAGVSETQYF
TRBJ2-7 | TRBV6-5 | CASSPTKLGSYEQYF
TRBJ2-7 | TRBV5-1 | CASSVGTASYEQYF
TRBJ1-5 | TRBV6-5 | CASRRQENQPQHF
TRBJ1-6 | TRBV7-8 | CASSPQVNNSPLHF
TRBJ1-2 | TRBV5-6 | CASSLIQGLTNYGYTF
TRBJ1-2 | TRBV28 | CASSSRQAGTYGYTF
TRBJ1-5 | TRBV28 | CASSLPGSPPQHF
TRBJ2-2 | TRBV7-2 | CASSWTSGGGTGELFF
TRBJ1-2 | TRBV6-5 | CASSYSHSNYGYTF
TRBJ1-2 | TRBV11-2 | CASSLGRDGYTF
TRBJ2-2 | TRBV29-1 | CSFQVYRAGELFF
TRBJ2-1 | TRBV15 | CATSRDREGTKYNEQFF
TRBJ2-3 | TRBV4-1 | CASSQGHGGGSTDTQYF
TRBJ2-6 | TRBV11-3 | CASSLSWAGLSGANVLTF
TRBJ1-4 | TRBV5-1 | CASSPATGSVATNEKLFF
TRBJ2-2 | TRBV28 | CASSFGGGGSGELFF
TRBJ1-3 | TRBV2 | CASSIQRDGSGNTIYF
TRBJ2-1 | TRBV7-3 | CASSLVAGISYNEQFF
TRBJ2-7 | TRBV7-2 | CASSQGTTITYEQYF
TRBJ1-3 | TRBV20-1 | CSASRGGRGNTIYF
TRBJ1-4 | TRBV19 | CASIRLTGQGNEKLFF
TRBJ2-3 | TRBV11-3 | CASSWGTGGRIDTQYF
TRBJ1-5 | TRBV6-5 | CASTRGFGNQPQHF
TRBJ1-2 | TRBV7-2 | CASSPRGFSLNLYGYTF
TRBJ2-5 | TRBV19 | CASSERSGWWTQYF
TRBJ1-2 | TRBV2 | CASRDRGRNYGYTF
TRBJ1-1 | TRBV5-1 | CASSRDSHSNTEAFF
TRBJ2-3 | TRBV9 | CASSLHWRAATDTQYF
TRBJ1-2 | TRBV5-1 | CASSLGLAPNPASYGYTF
TRBJ2-5 | TRBV6-1 | CASSAGTSGGGYQETQYF
TRBJ2-4 | TRBV5-1 | CASSTTGPPKNIQYF
TRBJ1-2 | TRBV18 | CASSTDRGNYGYTF
TRBJ1-1 | TRBV18 | CASSPPSTVEAFF
TRBJ2-7 | TRBV19 | CASNTGQGPTKYF
TRBJ2-3 | TRBV3-1/TRBV3-2 | CASSRGGTSGTSTDTQYF
TRBJ2-7 | TRBV9 | CASSATGGNYEQYF
TRBJ1-1 | TRBV5-1 | CASSFDRVGQAFF
TRBJ2-1 | TRBV9 | CASSVPPSGDPYNEQFF
TRBJ1-4 | TRBV4-1 | CASSQEPGTANEKLFF
TRBJ2-3 | TRBV5-1 | CASSFGLAGGADTQYF
TRBJ2-3 | TRBV19 | CASSLRTGFGTDTQYF
TRBJ2-5 | TRBV5-4 | CASSRTGDEETQYF
TRBJ2-1 | TRBV29-1 | CSVHPDRGDEQFF
TRBJ2-5 | TRBV11-1 | CASSWASPETQYF
TRBJ1-1 | TRBV18 | CASSAGFLNTEAFF
TRBJ1-4 | TRBV27 | CASSRDGATKLFF